The sequence of this TCR beta chain was determined in a study of beta chain features in type 1 diabetes. General study points: Patients with type 1 diabetes carried fewer insertions and had more deletions at their VDJ junctions. TCRB repertoires of naive, central memory and Treg cells appeared more similar among patients than among healthy donors. For Type 1 diabetes patients, all four CD4+ subsets carried TCRB CDR3s that were moderately but significantly shorter.

Isolated RNA was reverse transcribed in full, so expressed TCRB transcripts were sequenced. Assay used: immunoSEQ multiplex PCR; TCRdb lists only in-frame clones, some missing. The repertoire holds 160,000 or so clones, roughly 65% seen once, with around 0.096% in the top ten. Deletions cut 1 base from V and 4 bases from J, with 7 bases between. The CDR3 is 13 residues long. Germline assignment: CDR1 SNHLY and CDR2 FYNNEI. A remark on this clone: Antigen specificity is unknown.

The rearrangement links TRBV2 to TRBJ1-2, with D perhaps TRBD1 (6 bases). This sequence originates from a man aged 25-40 years with type 1 diabetes. Sequences were obtained from naive CD4+ T cells from blood. The CDR3 bases are TGTGCCAGCAGTGAAGGGACAGTCTATGGCTACACCTTC. It translates to CASSEGTVYGYTF.